The rows below give T cell receptor beta chains drawn from one sample of a study of T-cell reconstitution after alpha-beta-depleted transplantation in children. In TCRdb, the PCR reads were re-called with MiXCR into one record per CDR3 protein. The sample holds over 150,000 distinct CDR3 sequences, 13% to 15% seen once. This specimen consisted of PBMCs from the stem cell graft donor, obtained from the stem cell graft. The receptors derive from a human donor who donated a stem cell graft to a child with acute lymphoblastic leukemia. The CDR3 runs from the conserved cysteine through the conserved F or W. D genes are given only for firm matches. Some rows mark clone size as missing; the rest say once, few, many or name a class of expanded clone.

clone_size: -; d_call: TRBD2; v_call: TRBV6-5; j_call: TRBJ2-7; cdr3_aa: CASSYSIPGLAGDKYF; cdr3_nt: TGTGCCAGCAGTTACTCAATCCCGGGACTAGCGGGAGACAAGTACTTC
clone_size: many; d_call: -; v_call: TRBV12-3/TRBV12-4; j_call: TRBJ2-1; cdr3_aa: CASSYRALLNEQFF; cdr3_nt: TGTGCCAGCAGCTACCGGGCCCTATTAAATGAGCAGTTCTTC
clone_size: many; d_call: -; v_call: TRBV28; j_call: TRBJ1-4; cdr3_aa: CASRAPFAKLFF; cdr3_nt: TGTGCCAGCCGGGCCCCTTTTGCAAAACTGTTTTTT
clone_size: -; d_call: TRBD2; v_call: TRBV7-2; j_call: TRBJ2-1; cdr3_aa: CASSLTPGLADNEQFF; cdr3_nt: TGTGCCAGCAGCTTGACCCCGGGACTAGCGGATAATGAGCAGTTCTTC
clone_size: -; d_call: -; v_call: TRBV12-3/TRBV12-4; j_call: TRBJ1-5; cdr3_aa: CASSPGSVNQPQHF; cdr3_nt: TGTGCCAGCAGCCCAGGGTCTGTCAATCAGCCCCAGCATTTT
clone_size: many; d_call: TRBD2; v_call: TRBV5-6; j_call: TRBJ2-3; cdr3_aa: CASSWLAGGRKPRKQADTQYF; cdr3_nt: TGTGCCAGCAGCTGGCTAGCGGGAGGTCGGAAACCGAGAAAGCAAGCAGATACGCAGTATTTT
clone_size: few; d_call: -; v_call: TRBV12-3/TRBV12-4; j_call: TRBJ1-3; cdr3_aa: CASSITGPPGNTIYF; cdr3_nt: TGTGCCAGCAGCATAACAGGCCCCCCGGGAAACACCATATATTTT
clone_size: many; d_call: TRBD2; v_call: TRBV5-1; j_call: TRBJ2-1; cdr3_aa: CASSLRKAGGNEQFF; cdr3_nt: TGCGCCAGCAGCCTTCGCAAAGCGGGAGGAAATGAGCAGTTCTTC
clone_size: few; d_call: -; v_call: TRBV6-1; j_call: TRBJ2-6; cdr3_aa: CASSEGGSGANVLTF; cdr3_nt: TGTGCCAGCAGTGAAGGGGGCTCTGGGGCCAACGTCCTGACTTTC
clone_size: -; d_call: -; v_call: TRBV6-1; j_call: TRBJ1-6; cdr3_aa: CASRPAYNSPLHF; cdr3_nt: TGTGCCAGCAGGCCAGCCTATAATTCACCCCTCCACTTT
clone_size: many; d_call: -; v_call: TRBV27; j_call: TRBJ1-6; cdr3_aa: CASSVVRGNSPLHF; cdr3_nt: TGTGCCAGCAGCGTGGTCAGGGGCAATTCACCCCTCCACTTT
clone_size: few; d_call: -; v_call: TRBV5-1; j_call: TRBJ2-2; cdr3_aa: CASRLGTANTGELFF; cdr3_nt: TGCGCCAGCAGACTTGGGACTGCGAACACCGGGGAGCTGTTTTTT
clone_size: many; d_call: -; v_call: TRBV12-3/TRBV12-4; j_call: TRBJ1-2; cdr3_aa: CASLGVYGYTF; cdr3_nt: TGTGCCAGCCTCGGAGTATATGGCTACACCTTC
clone_size: -; d_call: -; v_call: TRBV7-8; j_call: TRBJ1-1; cdr3_aa: CASSLGSEEAFF; cdr3_nt: TGTGCCAGCAGCTTAGGGTCAGAAGAAGCTTTCTTT
clone_size: -; d_call: -; v_call: TRBV30; j_call: TRBJ1-2; cdr3_aa: CAWSVQWGRGYGYTF; cdr3_nt: TGTGCCTGGAGTGTACAGTGGGGGCGAGGCTATGGCTACACCTTC
clone_size: many; d_call: -; v_call: TRBV5-6; j_call: TRBJ1-6; cdr3_aa: CASSLAVTNSPLHF; cdr3_nt: TGTGCCAGCAGCTTGGCGGTGACGAATTCACCCCTCCACTTT
clone_size: many; d_call: TRBD2; v_call: TRBV20-1; j_call: TRBJ2-7; cdr3_aa: CSARRASGSRYEQYF; cdr3_nt: TGCAGTGCTAGGCGGGCTAGCGGGAGTCGCTACGAGCAGTACTTC
clone_size: many; d_call: -; v_call: TRBV10-1; j_call: TRBJ2-7; cdr3_aa: CASSPQGGGEQYF; cdr3_nt: TGCGCCAGCAGTCCTCAGGGGGGCGGCGAGCAGTACTTC
clone_size: few; d_call: -; v_call: TRBV5-1; j_call: TRBJ1-1; cdr3_aa: CASSWTQGQNTEAFF; cdr3_nt: TGCGCCAGCAGCTGGACCCAGGGGCAGAACACTGAAGCTTTCTTT
clone_size: many; d_call: -; v_call: TRBV10-2; j_call: TRBJ2-2; cdr3_aa: CASSEDYYTGELFF; cdr3_nt: TGCGCCAGCAGCGAAGACTACTACACCGGGGAGCTGTTTTTT
clone_size: many; d_call: TRBD2; v_call: TRBV20-1; j_call: TRBJ2-5; cdr3_aa: CSARSGTSDQETQYF; cdr3_nt: TGCAGTGCTAGATCGGGGACTAGCGACCAAGAGACCCAGTACTTC
clone_size: -; d_call: TRBD2; v_call: TRBV3-1; j_call: TRBJ2-4; cdr3_aa: CASSPSPLAGGNIQYF; cdr3_nt: TGTGCCAGCAGCCCCAGCCCTCTAGCGGGAGGGAACATTCAGTACTTC
clone_size: many; d_call: -; v_call: TRBV12-3/TRBV12-4; j_call: TRBJ2-6; cdr3_aa: CASSRSSGANVLTF; cdr3_nt: TGTGCCAGCAGTCGGAGCTCTGGGGCCAACGTCCTGACTTTC
clone_size: many; d_call: -; v_call: TRBV27; j_call: TRBJ2-3; cdr3_aa: CASSLQDPQRTDTQYF; cdr3_nt: TGTGCCAGCAGTTTACAAGACCCCCAGAGGACAGATACGCAGTATTTT
clone_size: -; d_call: -; v_call: TRBV2; j_call: TRBJ2-1; cdr3_aa: CASTLGLNNEQFF; cdr3_nt: TGTGCCAGCACCCTAGGGCTCAACAATGAGCAGTTCTTC
clone_size: many; d_call: TRBD1; v_call: TRBV12-3/TRBV12-4; j_call: TRBJ2-2; cdr3_aa: CASSRERRTGRNTGELFF; cdr3_nt: TGTGCCAGCAGCCGAGAGAGACGGACAGGGCGGAACACCGGGGAGCTGTTTTTT
clone_size: many; d_call: -; v_call: TRBV20-1; j_call: TRBJ1-1; cdr3_aa: CSAQPGNTEAFF; cdr3_nt: TGCAGTGCCCAACCAGGGAACACTGAAGCTTTCTTT
clone_size: many; d_call: TRBD1; v_call: TRBV12-3/TRBV12-4; j_call: TRBJ1-5; cdr3_aa: CATTTGGGSNQPQHF; cdr3_nt: TGTGCCACAACGACAGGGGGCGGGAGCAATCAGCCCCAGCATTTT
clone_size: few; d_call: TRBD2; v_call: TRBV20-1; j_call: TRBJ2-3; cdr3_aa: CSASLLAGGGTDTQYF; cdr3_nt: TGCAGTGCTAGTTTGCTAGCGGGAGGGGGCACAGATACGCAGTATTTT
clone_size: -; d_call: TRBD1; v_call: TRBV2; j_call: TRBJ1-1; cdr3_aa: CASSERQGFEAFF; cdr3_nt: TGTGCCAGCAGCGAGAGACAGGGGTTTGAAGCTTTCTTT
clone_size: -; d_call: -; v_call: TRBV10-3; j_call: TRBJ2-7; cdr3_aa: CAISEPGLSKSPSYEQYF; cdr3_nt: TGTGCCATCAGTGAGCCGGGACTGTCCAAATCCCCCAGCTACGAGCAGTACTTC
clone_size: -; d_call: -; v_call: TRBV29-1; j_call: TRBJ2-1; cdr3_aa: CSVDRRYNEQFF; cdr3_nt: TGCAGCGTTGATAGACGATACAATGAGCAGTTCTTC
clone_size: many; d_call: TRBD2; v_call: TRBV10-3; j_call: TRBJ2-7; cdr3_aa: CAISDRTSGSYEQYF; cdr3_nt: TGTGCCATCAGTGATCGGACTAGCGGGTCCTACGAGCAGTACTTC
clone_size: few; d_call: TRBD2; v_call: TRBV7-8; j_call: TRBJ2-1; cdr3_aa: CASSFAPGTSGGSSYNEQFF; cdr3_nt: TGTGCCAGCAGCTTCGCCCCCGGGACTAGCGGAGGGAGCTCCTACAATGAGCAGTTCTTC
clone_size: many; d_call: -; v_call: TRBV5-1; j_call: TRBJ2-3; cdr3_aa: CASSLLTPEDTQYF; cdr3_nt: TGCGCCAGCAGCTTGTTGACGCCTGAGGATACGCAGTATTTT